One and the same sample provided the 2 T cell receptor beta chains below, sequenced in a study of cytomegalovirus exposure and HLA in healthy donors. The study ran its PCR with 60 Vbeta and 13 Jbeta primers. The table came from immunoSEQ multiplex PCR; TCRdb's copy has only in-frame clones and leaves some out. The sample holds about 64,000 clones, roughly two thirds seen once. Sequencing input: PBMCs. The source of these receptors is a male donor in good health and CMV-seropositive.

The J gene is TRBJ1-4, the V gene TRBV2; D ambiguous. Germline V gene sequence: CDR1 SNHLY, CDR2 FYNNEI. Trimming cost V 4 bases and J 0 bases, with 9 bases left between them. This CDR3 contains 15 residues. In nucleotides, the CDR3 is TGTGCCAGCAGTGGCGTCCCGCCAACTAATGAAAAACTGTTTTTT. Encoded protein: CASSGVPPTNEKLFF.

The chain is built from TRBV7-9 and TRBJ1-1, with a tentative D call TRBD1 (5 bases). The CDR3 length is 17 residues. V lost 0 bases and J lost 5, with 19 bases in between. Germline CDR1 SEHNR, CDR2 FQNEAQ (reference sequence). CDR3 loop: CASSLAWGPYGRTEAFF. CDR3 coding DNA: TGTGCCAGCAGCTTAGCGTGGGGCCCCTACGGACGGACTGAAGCTTTCTTT. The full variable domain, in which reference TRBV7-9 and TRBJ1-1 provide the parts outside the CDR3, is DTGVSQNPRHKITKRGQNVTFRCDPISEHNRLYWYRQTLGQGPEFLTYFQNEAQLEKSRLLSDRFSAERPKGSFSTLEIQRTEQGDSAMYLCASSLAWGPYGRTEAFFGQGTRLTVV.